This passage covers 2 T cell receptor beta chains from one sample sequenced in a study of OX40 agonist ivuxolimab in advanced cancers. Sequencing was performed with immunoSEQ multiplex PCR; in TCRdb, only in-frame clones are kept and a portion is missing. The profile shows approximately 66,000 clones, more than 70% of them singletons. This sample comprised CD4+ or CD8+ T cells sorted from blood, obtained in a trial of the OX40 agonist ivuxolimab. Receptor source: an adult with an advanced solid tumor such as melanoma, head and neck, liver or kidney cancer.

The table lists this clone with a count of one. The chain links TRBV15 to TRBJ1-2, with D possibly being TRBD1 (6 bases). V lost 0 bases, J lost 2 bases, and 7 bases lay in between. Germline CDR1 and CDR2: LNHNV and YYDKDF (reference sequence). The CDR3 is 14 amino acids. CDR3 region: CATSREQGNYGYTF. The CDR3 DNA sequence: TGTGCCACCAGCAGAGAGCAGGGGAACTATGGCTACACCTTC.

The chain recombines TRBV2 with TRBJ2-5; D ambiguous. CDR3 length equals 11 residues. V lost 5 bases, J lost 5 bases, and 6 bases lay in between. In germline, CDR1 is SNHLY, CDR2 FYNNEI. The chain's CDR3 is CASSPVETQYF. Here the CDR3 DNA reads TGTGCCAGCAGTCCAGTGGAGACCCAGTACTTC.